The 20 T cell receptor beta chains in this list originate from one sample, sequenced in a study of T cell responses to AZD1222 COVID-19 vaccine. Using immunoSEQ multiplex PCR, the repertoire was profiled, and TCRdb retains in-frame clones only, with some absent. The sample lists approximately 120,000 clones; roughly 90% were seen once. Sequenced here: peripheral blood, sampled on day 0 of AZD1222 vaccination. All receptors derive from an adult in good health.

This clone was seen a single time. V usage is TRBV4-1 and J usage is TRBJ1-1; D possibly corresponds to TRBD1 (5 bases). The V gene lost 2 bases and the J gene lost 11 bases, with 15 bases spanning the gap. The CDR3 consists of 13 residues. The germline V gene has CDR1 MGHRA and CDR2 YSYEKL. CDR3 amino acids: CASSQISRGRAFF. The CDR3 bases are TGCGCCAGCAGCCAAATCTCTAGGGGACGGGCTTTCTTT.

V gene TRBV6-5 combines with J gene TRBJ1-5, with no clear D. Germline-derived CDR1 and CDR2 are MNHEY and SVGAGI. V was trimmed by 5 bases and J by 4 bases, leaving 15 bases between them. This CDR3 region has 15 residues. DNA for the CDR3: TGTGCCAGCAGTCTATTAGGCGGCGGGAATCAGCCCCAGCATTTT. Protein sequence: CASSLLGGGNQPQHF.

The chain carries TRBV28 and TRBJ2-3; no definite D call. This CDR3 is built from 15 residues. The V gene's germline CDR1 is MDHEN and CDR2 SYDVKM. Deletions cut 3 bases from V and 6 bases from J, with 16 bases between. The CDR3 DNA is TGTGCCAGCAGTTTGAAGACACCTCAAATGGATACGCAGTATTTT. The encoded protein is CASSLKTPQMDTQYF.

The chain's CDR3 is CASKTAYEQYF. The CDR3 DNA follows: TGTGCCTCTAAAACAGCCTACGAGCAGTACTTC. The rearrangement uses TRBV30 and TRBJ2-7; no definite D call. The CDR3 spans 11 residues. V dropped 7 bases and J dropped 2 bases, with 9 bases sitting between them. Germline V gene data show CDR1 as GTSNPN and CDR2 as SVGIG (reference sequence).

The chain has TRBV11-2 and TRBJ1-5; no clear D. Trimming shortened V by 5 bases and J by 5 bases, and 10 bases separated the two germline ends. The CDR3 sequence is 13 residues long. The germline V gene encodes CDR1 SGHAT and CDR2 FQNNGV. CDR3 DNA: TGTGCCAGCAGCCGGGATATTCATCAGCCCCAGCATTTT. Protein sequence: CASSRDIHQPQHF. Filled out from reference TRBV11-2 and TRBJ1-5, the complete variable domain reads EAGVAQSPRYKIIEKRQSVAFWCNPISGHATLYWYQQILGQGPKLLIQFQNNGVVDDSQLPKDRFSAERLKGVDSTLKIQPAKLEDSAVYLCASSRDIHQPQHFGDGTRLSIL.

This clone was observed a few times. This sequence joins TRBV30 and TRBJ1-5, with D possibly being TRBD1 (5 bases). CDR1 and CDR2 from the germline V gene are GTSNPN and SVGIG (reference sequence). V gave up 1 base and J gave up 4 bases, with 8 bases separating them. The CDR3 contains 13 residues. The CDR3 region has the DNA TGTGCCTGGAGTGAACAGGAGAATCAGCCCCAGCATTTT. This translates into CAWSEQENQPQHF.

The chain links TRBV28 to TRBJ1-1; TRBD1 is a possible D gene (5 bases). Germline CDR1 and CDR2: MDHEN and SYDVKM. This CDR3 is built from 14 residues. The V and J ends lost 3 bases and 4 bases respectively, with 12 bases between them. Written as DNA, the CDR3 is TGTGCCAGCAGTTTCGGGGGTTCGGGCACTGAAGCTTTCTTT. Protein product: CASSFGGSGTEAFF.

The chain is built from TRBV7-8 and TRBJ2-7; maybe TRBD2 (7 bases). V lost 2 bases and J lost 3, with 14 bases in between. The CDR3 is 15 residues long. The V gene's germline CDR1 is SGHVS and CDR2 FQNEAQ. The CDR3 here is CASSLRGAGYYEQYF. CDR3 bases: TGTGCCAGCAGCTTACGGGGGGCTGGGTACTACGAGCAGTACTTC.

This rearrangement joins TRBV3-1 (or the pseudogene TRBV3-2) to TRBJ1-5; D gene unclear. This CDR3 spans 14 amino acids. The V and J ends lost 1 base and 2 bases respectively, with 6 bases between them. Germline assignment: CDR1 LGHDT and CDR2 YNNKEL (reference sequence). The CDR3 spells CASSQVAGNQPQHF. In nucleotides, the CDR3 is TGTGCCAGCAGCCAAGTGGCAGGCAATCAGCCCCAGCATTTT.

This chain uses TRBV7-8 with TRBJ2-5, with D perhaps matching TRBD2 (5 bases). The CDR3 consists of 13 residues. Germline V gene sequence: CDR1 SGHVS, CDR2 FQNEAQ. V was clipped by 3 bases and J by 4 bases, with 9 bases between them. CDR3 loop: CASSFRAGETQYF. In DNA form, the CDR3 reads TGTGCCAGCAGCTTTAGGGCGGGAGAGACCCAGTACTTC.

This clone showed up just a few times. This sequence joins TRBV6-5 and TRBJ1-5; unclear D gene. This CDR3 contains 13 residues. CDR1 MNHEY and CDR2 SVGAGI come from the germline V gene. V was clipped by 0 bases and J by 5 bases, with 5 bases between them. CDR3 in amino acids: CASSYSLHQPQHF. The CDR3 nucleotides read TGTGCCAGCAGTTACTCCTTGCATCAGCCCCAGCATTTT.

V is TRBV10-3 and J is TRBJ2-1, with 8 bases that match TRBD1. CDR1 ENHRY and CDR2 SYGVKD come from the germline V gene. The V and J ends lost 10 bases and 2 bases, in that order; junction bases with no gene match: 10. The CDR3 runs 15 residues. The CDR3 DNA follows: TGTGCCAGCAGCCAGGGGGCAGGTACCTACAATGAGCAGTTCTTC. Amino acids: CASSQGAGTYNEQFF.

This clone was seen a handful of times. The chain employs TRBV20-1 and TRBJ2-1; tentatively, D is TRBD2 (6 bases). CDR1 DFQATT and CDR2 SNEGSKA come from the germline V gene (reference sequence). The CDR3 totals 15 residues. Trimming shortened V by 3 bases and J by 3 bases, and 15 bases separated the two germline ends. The CDR3 loop is CSASAGGNYYNEQFF. CDR3 sequence (DNA): TGCAGTGCTAGTGCCGGAGGGAATTACTACAATGAGCAGTTCTTC.

The chain has TRBV30 and TRBJ1-2, with D perhaps TRBD1 (5 bases). The CDR3 length is 17 residues. V gave up 2 bases and J gave up 4 bases, with 23 bases separating them. Germline V gene data show CDR1 as GTSNPN and CDR2 as SVGIG (reference sequence). This chain's CDR3 is CAWSSRSAGTAGYGYTF. The CDR3 nucleotides read TGTGCCTGGAGTTCCCGGTCAGCGGGGACGGCTGGCTATGGCTACACCTTC.

The rearrangement uses TRBV3-1 (or the pseudogene TRBV3-2) and TRBJ2-7, with TRBD2 matching over 7 bases. CDR3 length: 15 amino acids. The J segment lost 6 bases and the V segment lost 0 bases, leaving 8 bases of the junction unmatched. Germline-derived CDR1 and CDR2 are LGHDT and YNNKEL (reference sequence). In nucleotides, the CDR3 is TGTGCCAGCAGCCAAGATTTGGGGAGGGGTAGCGAGCAGTACTTC. This encodes CASSQDLGRGSEQYF.

This clone appeared a single time. The gene calls are TRBV4-3 and TRBJ1-3, with a tentative D call TRBD1 (5 bases). From germline, CDR1 is LGHNA and CDR2 YSLEER. V lost 3 bases, J lost 4 bases, and 13 bases lay in between. This CDR3 has 15 residues. CDR3 loop: CASSHGAFSGNTIYF. In DNA form, the CDR3 reads TGCGCCAGCAGCCACGGGGCGTTTTCGGGAAACACCATATATTTT.

The genes are TRBV7-2 and TRBJ2-7, with D hard to call. With 6 bases removed from V and 2 bases from J, the gap between germline ends came to 17 bases. The CDR3 is 15 amino acids. Germline V gene data show CDR1 as SGHTA and CDR2 as FQGNSA. The DNA for the CDR3 is TGTGCCAGCAGTCTGTATGGACCCGCTCCCTACGAGCAGTACTTC. Its translation is CASSLYGPAPYEQYF.

V usage is TRBV7-8 and J usage is TRBJ1-2; no clear D gene. Trimming left V 1 base short and J 4 bases short, with 10 bases between. Germline V gene sequence: CDR1 SGHVS, CDR2 FQNEAQ. The CDR3 consists of 14 residues. CDR3 coding DNA: TGTGCCAGCAGCTTAGTTGGGGAATCCTATGGCTACACCTTC. Residues: CASSLVGESYGYTF.

This chain uses TRBV5-1 with TRBJ2-7; weak D call: TRBD2 (6 bases). V was shortened by 0 bases and J by 5 bases, with 6 bases between the two germline ends. This CDR3 is built from 12 residues. Germline lookup yields CDR1 SGHRS and CDR2 YFSETQ. The CDR3 DNA reads TGCGCCAGCAGCTTGGCGGGAGACGAGCAGTACTTC. This sequence encodes CASSLAGDEQYF. Complete variable domain (other parts from reference TRBV5-1 and TRBJ2-7): KAGVTQTPRYLIKTRGQQVTLSCSPISGHRSVSWYQQTPGQGLQFLFEYFSETQRNKGNFPGRFSGRQFSNSRSEMNVSTLELGDSALYLCASSLAGDEQYFGPGTRLTVT.

This clone was detected once. J is TRBJ2-1 and V is TRBV7-9; TRBD2 is a possible D gene (6 bases). The V and J ends lost 5 bases and 0 bases respectively, with 11 bases between them. The CDR3 has 15 residues. Germline lookup yields CDR1 SEHNR and CDR2 FQNEAQ (reference sequence). CDR3 sequence: CASSPRAGSYNEQFF. CDR3 DNA: TGTGCCAGCAGCCCCCGAGCGGGCTCCTACAATGAGCAGTTCTTC.